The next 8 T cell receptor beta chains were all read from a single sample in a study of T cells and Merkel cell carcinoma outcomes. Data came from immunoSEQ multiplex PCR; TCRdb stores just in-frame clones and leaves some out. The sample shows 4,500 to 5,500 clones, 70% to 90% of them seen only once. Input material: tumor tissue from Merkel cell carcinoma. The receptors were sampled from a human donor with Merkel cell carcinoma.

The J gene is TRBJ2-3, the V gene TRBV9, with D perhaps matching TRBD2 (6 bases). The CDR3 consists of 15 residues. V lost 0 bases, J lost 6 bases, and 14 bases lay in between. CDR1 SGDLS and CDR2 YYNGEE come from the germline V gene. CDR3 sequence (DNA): TGTGCCAGCAGCGTAGCGTCGGGAGCATCCGATACGCAGTATTTT. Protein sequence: CASSVASGASDTQYF.

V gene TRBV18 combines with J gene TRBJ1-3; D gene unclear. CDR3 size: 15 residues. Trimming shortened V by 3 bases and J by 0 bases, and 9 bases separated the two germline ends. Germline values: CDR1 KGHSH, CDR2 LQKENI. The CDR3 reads CASSPPGLSGNTIYF. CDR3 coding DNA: TGTGCCAGCTCACCGCCAGGCCTCTCTGGAAACACCATATATTTT.

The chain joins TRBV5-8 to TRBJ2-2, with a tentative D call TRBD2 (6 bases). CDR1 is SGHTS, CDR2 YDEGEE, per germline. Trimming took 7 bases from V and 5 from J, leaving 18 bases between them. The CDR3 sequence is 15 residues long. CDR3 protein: CASDPSGRNTGELFF. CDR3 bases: TGTGCCAGCGACCCCTCGGGGAGGAATACCGGGGAGCTGTTTTTT. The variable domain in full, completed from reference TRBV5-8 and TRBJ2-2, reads EAGVTQSPTHLIKTRGQQATLRCSPISGHTSVYWYQQALGLGLQFLLWYDEGEERNRGNFPPRFSGRQFPNYSSELNVNALELEDSALYLCASDPSGRNTGELFFGEGSRLTVL.

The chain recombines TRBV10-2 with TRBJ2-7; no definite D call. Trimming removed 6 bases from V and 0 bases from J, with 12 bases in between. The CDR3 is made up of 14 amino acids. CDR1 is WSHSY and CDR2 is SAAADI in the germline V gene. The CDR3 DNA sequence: TGCGCCAGCAGGGCTACAAGCCTCTCCTACGAGCAGTACTTC. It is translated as CASRATSLSYEQYF.

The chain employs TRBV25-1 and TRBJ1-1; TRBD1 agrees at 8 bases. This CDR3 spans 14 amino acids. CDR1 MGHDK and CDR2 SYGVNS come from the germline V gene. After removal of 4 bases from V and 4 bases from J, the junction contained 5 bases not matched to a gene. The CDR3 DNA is TGTGCCAGCAGTGCTGGACAGGGAGGCACTGAAGCTTTCTTT. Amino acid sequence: CASSAGQGGTEAFF.

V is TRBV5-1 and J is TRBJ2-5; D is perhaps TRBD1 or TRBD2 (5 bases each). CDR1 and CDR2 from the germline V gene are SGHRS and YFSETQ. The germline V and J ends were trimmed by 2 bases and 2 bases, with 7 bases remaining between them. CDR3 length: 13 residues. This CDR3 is CASSFGGQETQYF. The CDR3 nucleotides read TGCGCCAGCAGCTTTGGGGGTCAAGAGACCCAGTACTTC.

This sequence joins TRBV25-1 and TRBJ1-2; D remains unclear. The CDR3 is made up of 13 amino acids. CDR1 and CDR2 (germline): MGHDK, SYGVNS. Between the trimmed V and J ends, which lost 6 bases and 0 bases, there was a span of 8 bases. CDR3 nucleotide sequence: TGTGCCAGCAGAGGCAGAGCTAACTATGGCTACACCTTC. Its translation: CASRGRANYGYTF.

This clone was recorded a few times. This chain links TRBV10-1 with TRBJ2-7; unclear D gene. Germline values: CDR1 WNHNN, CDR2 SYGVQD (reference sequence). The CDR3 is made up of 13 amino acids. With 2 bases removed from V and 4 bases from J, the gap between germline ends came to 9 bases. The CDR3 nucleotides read TGCGCCAGCAGTGAGGATCTTTCATACGAGCAGTACTTC. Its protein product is CASSEDLSYEQYF.